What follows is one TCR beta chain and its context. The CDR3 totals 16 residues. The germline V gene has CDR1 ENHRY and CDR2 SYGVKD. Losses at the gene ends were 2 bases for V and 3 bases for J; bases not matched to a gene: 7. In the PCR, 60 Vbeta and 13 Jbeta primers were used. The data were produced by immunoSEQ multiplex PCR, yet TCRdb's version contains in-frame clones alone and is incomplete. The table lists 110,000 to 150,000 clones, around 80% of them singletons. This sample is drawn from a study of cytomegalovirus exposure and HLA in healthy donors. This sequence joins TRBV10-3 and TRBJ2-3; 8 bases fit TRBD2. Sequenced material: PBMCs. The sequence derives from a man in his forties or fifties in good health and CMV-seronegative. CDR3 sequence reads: CAISERGGRGTDTQYF. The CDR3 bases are TGTGCCATCAGTGAGCGGGGGGGCAGGGGAACAGATACGCAGTATTTT.